The 9 T cell receptor beta chains below all came from one sample that was sequenced in a study of T cell repertoires in cytomegalovirus infection. What these receptors recognize is not known. TCRdb independently ran MiXCR on the reads; one entry per CDR3 protein. Among about 830,000 distinct CDR3 sequences listed, over 25% were seen once. The starting material was cultured CD8+ T cells from PBMCs, obtained from culture after CMV antigen stimulation. These receptors were obtained from a human donor in good health (CMV status not recorded). Some clones in this sample may be carry-over from other donors' samples.

J is TRBJ1-6 and V is TRBV27; weak D call: TRBD1 (5 bases). V dropped 8 bases and J dropped 6 bases, with 20 bases sitting between them. CDR1 and CDR2 (germline): MNHEY, SMNVEV (reference sequence). CDR3 length equals 16 residues. The chain's CDR3 is CASGLYRGVRNSPLHF. The CDR3 DNA sequence: TGTGCCAGCGGACTTTACCGGGGGGTCCGTAATTCACCCCTCCACTTT.

In this sample, this clonotype turned up a few times. The chain links TRBV13 to TRBJ2-1; D perhaps matches TRBD2 (7 bases). The V gene lost 5 bases and the J gene lost 10 bases, with 18 bases spanning the gap. The CDR3 contains 14 residues. Germline V gene data show CDR1 as PRHDT and CDR2 as FYEKMQ (reference sequence). The CDR3: CASSPYRGGLEQFF. Here the CDR3 DNA reads TGTGCCAGCAGCCCGTATAGGGGGGGCCTGGAGCAGTTCTTC.

This chain links TRBV6-6 with TRBJ1-1; D is unclear. The CDR3 spans 10 residues. V was cut by 10 bases and J by 8 bases, with 11 bases left in between. From germline, CDR1 is MNHNY and CDR2 SVGAGI (reference sequence). The DNA for the CDR3 is TGTGCCATCAGCGATGTAGAAGCTTTCTTT. It yields the protein CAISDVEAFF.

This clonotype has just a few counts. V gene TRBV20-1 combines with J gene TRBJ2-3; perhaps TRBD2 as D (6 bases). The CDR3 totals 14 residues. The V and J ends lost 4 bases and 6 bases respectively, with 17 bases between them. Per the germline V gene, CDR1 is DFQATT and CDR2 is SNEGSKA (reference sequence). CDR3 sequence reads: CSAIMTGGADTQYF. CDR3 sequence (DNA): TGCAGTGCTATAATGACCGGCGGGGCCGATACGCAGTATTTT.

In this sample, this clonotype turned up many times. The rearrangement joins TRBV7-9 to TRBJ2-4, with D tentatively TRBD2 (5 bases). The CDR3 runs 13 residues. Trimming stripped 5 bases from V and 6 bases from J, with 11 bases between. Germline CDR1 and CDR2: SEHNR and FQNEAQ (reference sequence). The DNA of the CDR3 is TGTGCCAGCAGCACGGACGAGGGAAACATTCAGTACTTC. Translated: CASSTDEGNIQYF.

This clonotype was observed a few times. J is TRBJ2-5 and V is TRBV7-3; no firm D call. CDR1 is SGHTA and CDR2 is FQGTGA in the germline V gene. The CDR3 covers 15 residues. V lost 3 bases and J lost 1, with 12 bases in between. This chain's CDR3 is CASSLKGSFQETQYF. CDR3 DNA sequence: TGTGCCAGCAGCTTGAAGGGTAGTTTCCAAGAGACCCAGTACTTC.

This chain joins TRBV27 and TRBJ2-5; TRBD2 is a possible D gene (6 bases). V was pared by 8 bases and J by 5 bases, with 18 bases between. Germline V lookup: CDR1 MNHEY, CDR2 SMNVEV (reference sequence). The CDR3 covers 14 residues. DNA for the CDR3: TGTGCCAGCCCCTCAGGGTCTAGCGCGGAGACCCAGTACTTC. Amino acids: CASPSGSSAETQYF.

The chain carries TRBV15 and TRBJ1-4, with 7 bases aligning to TRBD1. Germline CDR1 and CDR2: LNHNV and YYDKDF (reference sequence). V was pared by 2 bases and J by 5 bases, with 11 bases of the junction left unmatched. The CDR3 runs 17 residues. The chain's CDR3 is CATSRNPARGRNEKLFF. DNA for the CDR3: TGTGCCACCAGCAGAAACCCTGCCAGGGGGAGGAATGAAAAACTGTTTTTT.

This clonotype was seen more than once but under ten times. This chain uses TRBV6-2 or TRBV6-3 with TRBJ1-1; possibly TRBD1 for D (6 bases). Germline values: CDR1 MNHEY, CDR2 SVGEGT. CDR3 length: 14 residues. The V end was cut by 7 bases, the J end by 3 bases, with 15 bases between. This CDR3 reads CASNTGLWDTEAFF. CDR3 coding DNA: TGTGCCAGCAACACAGGGCTTTGGGACACTGAAGCTTTCTTT.